These 23 T cell receptor beta chains were sequenced from one sample in a study of beta chain features in type 1 diabetes. Study-level results: Shorter TCRB CDR3s, moderately but significantly so, marked every one of the four CD4+ subsets in Type 1 diabetes patients.

Of the isolated RNA, all was reverse transcribed, and so the sequenced material was expressed TCRB transcripts. Assay used: immunoSEQ multiplex PCR; TCRdb lists only in-frame clones, some missing. The data contain over 200,000 clones, about a tenth of them singletons. These TCRs are of unknown antigen specificity. Sequences were obtained from naive CD4+ T cells from blood. These receptors all come from a man aged 30 to 45 with type 1 diabetes.

The rearrangement links TRBV6-5 to TRBJ1-2; the D gene is possibly TRBD1 (6 bases). CDR3 length equals 15 residues. Trimming removed 0 bases from V and 7 bases from J, with 15 bases in between. Germline V gives CDR1 MNHEY, CDR2 SVGAGI. CDR3 coding DNA: TGTGCCAGCAGTTACTCTGGACAGAGTCGGCTTGGCTACACCTTC. Protein: CASSYSGQSRLGYTF.

Only a few counts were recorded for this clone. This chain connects TRBV7-9 to TRBJ1-6, with 9 bases lining up with TRBD1. V shed 5 bases, J shed 7 bases, and the junction held 9 bases outside the gene matches. CDR3 length: 16 amino acids. Germline CDR1 reads SEHNR; CDR2 reads FQNEAQ (reference sequence). The CDR3 bases are TGTGCCAGCAGCCAAGGGTCTGGGACAGGGAATTCACCCCTCCACTTT. It yields the protein CASSQGSGTGNSPLHF.

Only a few counts were recorded for this clone. V is TRBV9 and J is TRBJ1-2; D might be TRBD1 (6 bases). Germline assignment: CDR1 SGDLS and CDR2 YYNGEE. V dropped 0 bases and J dropped 7 bases, with 13 bases sitting between them. The CDR3 covers 14 residues. The CDR3 bases are TGTGCCAGCAGCGTAGGGTACAGGGAAAGTGGCTACACCTTC. Translated, it gives CASSVGYRESGYTF. Complete variable domain (other parts from reference TRBV9 and TRBJ1-2): DSGVTQTPKHLITATGQRVTLRCSPRSGDLSVYWYQQSLDQGLQFLIQYYNGEERAKGNILERFSAQQFPDLHSELNLSSLELGDSALYFCASSVGYRESGYTFGSGTRLTVV.

The rearrangement joins TRBV7-2 to TRBJ1-5; possibly TRBD1 for D (6 bases). Trimming removed 5 bases from V and 7 bases from J, with 12 bases in between. CDR1 SGHTA and CDR2 FQGNSA come from the germline V gene. The CDR3 runs to 13 residues. The CDR3 DNA reads TGTGCCAGCAGCCCAGGGGACCACCAGCCCCAGCATTTT. Encoded protein: CASSPGDHQPQHF.

The gene calls are TRBV7-9 and TRBJ2-7; D might be TRBD1 (5 bases). Trimming took 5 bases from V and 1 from J, leaving 15 bases between them. Germline V gives CDR1 SEHNR, CDR2 FQNEAQ (reference sequence). The CDR3 extends over 15 amino acids. The CDR3 DNA is TGTGCCAGCAGCCCTGCGGCAGGGTGGTCCTACGAGCAGTACTTC. Translation: CASSPAAGWSYEQYF.

The rearrangement uses TRBV19 and TRBJ2-2; a possible D gene is TRBD2 (5 bases). Deletions cut 10 bases from V and 0 bases from J, with 12 bases between. CDR3 length equals 14 residues. The germline V gene encodes CDR1 LNHDA and CDR2 SQIVND (reference sequence). The CDR3 DNA reads as TGTGCCACCGGGGTACGGACGAACACCGGGGAGCTGTTTTTT. It codes for CATGVRTNTGELFF. Drawing the rest from reference TRBV19 and TRBJ2-2, the complete variable domain is DGGITQSPKYLFRKEGQNVTLSCEQNLNHDAMYWYRQDPGQGLRLIYYSQIVNDFQKGDIAEGYSVSREKKESFPLTVTSAQKNPTAFYLCATGVRTNTGELFFGEGSRLTVL.

The chain combines TRBV7-9 with TRBJ1-2, with TRBD1 matching over 10 bases. Germline V gene lookup returns CDR1 SEHNR and CDR2 FQNEAQ (reference sequence). Trimming took 5 bases from V and 6 from J; bases not matched to a gene: 15. This CDR3 comprises 17 residues. As DNA, the CDR3 is TGTGCCAGCAGCCCAAACCTTTTCCGGGACAGGGGTGATGGCTACACCTTC. Translation: CASSPNLFRDRGDGYTF. The full variable domain, rest sourced from reference TRBV7-9 and TRBJ1-2, is DTGVSQNPRHKITKRGQNVTFRCDPISEHNRLYWYRQTLGQGPEFLTYFQNEAQLEKSRLLSDRFSAERPKGSFSTLEIQRTEQGDSAMYLCASSPNLFRDRGDGYTFGSGTRLTVV.

There are a few counts of this clone. This chain uses TRBV2 with TRBJ2-7; 7 positions agree with TRBD2. The germline V gene has CDR1 SNHLY and CDR2 FYNNEI. CDR3 size: 12 residues. Trimming at V came to 6 bases and at J to 3 bases, leaving 2 bases not matched to a gene. DNA of the CDR3: TGTGCCAGCAGGCAGCGGGGCTACGAGCAGTACTTC. Amino acids: CASRQRGYEQYF.

J is TRBJ1-5 and V is TRBV25-1; possibly TRBD1 for D (6 bases). Germline CDR1 and CDR2: MGHDK and SYGVNS. V lost 4 bases to trimming and J lost 5 bases, with 15 bases between them. The CDR3 loop spans 15 amino acids. Here the CDR3 DNA reads TGTGCCAGCAGTGCCCCCGGGGGGGCCGATCAGCCCCAGCATTTT. It codes for CASSAPGGADQPQHF. Based on the CDR3 plus reference TRBV25-1 and TRBJ1-5, the full variable domain is EADIYQTPRYLVIGTGKKITLECSQTMGHDKMYWYQQDPGMELHLIHYSYGVNSTEKGDLSSESTVSRIRTEHFPLTLESARPSHTSQYLCASSAPGGADQPQHFGDGTRLSIL.

The chain combines TRBV2 with TRBJ2-3; D is possibly TRBD2 (6 bases). The germline V and J ends were trimmed by 6 bases and 2 bases, with 15 bases remaining between them. Germline values: CDR1 SNHLY, CDR2 FYNNEI. This CDR3 has 15 amino acids. DNA for the CDR3: TGTGCCAGCAGCCAGGAGGGGCCCACCACAGATACGCAGTATTTT. Its protein product is CASSQEGPTTDTQYF.

This clone was detected a few times. The chain recombines TRBV30 with TRBJ1-4; perhaps TRBD1 as D (5 bases). CDR3 size: 15 residues. Between the trimmed V and J ends, which lost 4 bases and 3 bases, there was a span of 15 bases. The V gene's germline CDR1 is GTSNPN and CDR2 SVGIG (reference sequence). The CDR3 region has the DNA TGTGCCTGGAACTCGGGGGATGCCGCTAATGAAAAACTGTTTTTT. Its translation is CAWNSGDAANEKLFF. Drawing the rest from reference TRBV30 and TRBJ1-4, the complete variable domain is SQTIHQWPATLVQPVGSPLSLECTVEGTSNPNLYWYRQAAGRGLQLLFYSVGIGQISSEVPQNLSASRPQDRQFILSSKKLLLSDSGFYLCAWNSGDAANEKLFFGSGTQLSVL.

This clone was detected a few times. The chain employs TRBV28 and TRBJ2-7, with D perhaps TRBD2 (6 bases). Germline CDR1 and CDR2: MDHEN and SYDVKM. The CDR3 sequence is 15 residues long. V was clipped by 5 bases and J by 2 bases, with 16 bases between them. The CDR3 sequence: CASSPRLAFPYEQYF. CDR3 DNA: TGTGCCAGCAGTCCCCGTCTAGCGTTTCCCTACGAGCAGTACTTC. Based on the CDR3 plus reference TRBV28 and TRBJ2-7, the full variable domain is DVKVTQSSRYLVKRTGEKVFLECVQDMDHENMFWYRQDPGLGLRLIYFSYDVKMKEKGDIPEGYSVSREKKERFSLILESASTNQTSMYLCASSPRLAFPYEQYFGPGTRLTVT.

This clone was detected a few times. The J gene is TRBJ2-7, the V gene TRBV7-3; 11 bases are a match to TRBD1. Per the germline V gene, CDR1 is SGHTA and CDR2 is FQGTGA. Trimming removed 1 base from V and 5 bases from J; junction bases left unmatched: 7. The CDR3 is 16 residues long. The CDR3 reads CASSLSVGQGVHEQYF. In nucleotides, the CDR3 is TGTGCCAGCAGCTTAAGTGTGGGACAGGGGGTCCACGAGCAGTACTTC.

The gene calls are TRBV5-4 and TRBJ1-4; TRBD1 is a possible D gene (5 bases). CDR3 length equals 14 residues. Germline V gene lookup returns CDR1 SGHNT and CDR2 YYREEE (reference sequence). With 5 bases removed from V and 6 bases from J, the gap between germline ends came to 14 bases. DNA of the CDR3: TGTGCCAGCAGTCGGACAATGGCGGATGAAAAACTGTTTTTT. Translation: CASSRTMADEKLFF.

This clone has more than one count but fewer than ten. The genes are TRBV10-3 and TRBJ2-1, with D possibly TRBD2 on 5 matching bases. CDR1 is ENHRY and CDR2 is SYGVKD in the germline V gene. The V end lost 6 bases, the J end lost 0 bases, and 12 bases lay between the germline ends. This CDR3 contains 15 residues. Here the CDR3 DNA reads TGTGCCATCAGGGACTCCTCGAGCTCCTACAATGAGCAGTTCTTC. This translates into CAIRDSSSSYNEQFF.

Worth noting for this clone: One end of the junction does not line up with germline, which may come from a read error. The chain links TRBV19 to TRBJ2-7, with no clear D. The CDR3 extends over 15 amino acids. Germline V gene lookup returns CDR1 LNHDA and CDR2 SQIVND (reference sequence). Written as DNA, the CDR3 is TGTGCCAGTAGTATTAGCTTCAAAACCGACGCGACGTACGTCTTC. Translating gives CASSISFKTDATYVF.

In its sample, this clone was seen a few times. The gene calls are TRBV27 and TRBJ2-1; 11 positions agree with TRBD1. The CDR3 consists of 15 residues. Germline V CDR1 and CDR2: MNHEY, SMNVEV (reference sequence). The V segment lost 5 bases and the J segment 5 bases; nucleotides outside the gene matches: 5. CDR3: CASSPRTGGDNEQFF. In DNA form, the CDR3 reads TGTGCCAGCAGTCCAAGGACAGGGGGCGACAATGAGCAGTTCTTC.

This clone has only a few counts. The chain links TRBV29-1 to TRBJ1-2; D perhaps matches TRBD1 (6 bases). The germline gives CDR1 SQVTM, CDR2 ANQGSEA. This CDR3 spans 13 amino acids. Between the trimmed V and J ends, which lost 3 bases and 4 bases, there was a span of 12 bases. The CDR3 loop is CSVEVQGGYGYTF. The CDR3 DNA reads as TGCAGCGTTGAGGTACAGGGCGGCTATGGCTACACCTTC.

J is TRBJ1-1 and V is TRBV7-9; 9 nucleotides match TRBD1. The V segment lost 5 bases and the J segment 4 bases; nucleotides outside the gene matches: 8. Germline CDR1 is SEHNR and CDR2 is FQNEAQ (reference sequence). This CDR3 has 15 amino acids. The CDR3 DNA reads TGTGCCAGCAGCACCTTGACAGGGGGGAGCACTGAAGCTTTCTTT. Translating gives CASSTLTGGSTEAFF.

This clone was observed a few times. The V call is TRBV18, the J call TRBJ1-6; a weak D match, TRBD1 (5 bases). Germline values: CDR1 KGHSH, CDR2 LQKENI. V lost 3 bases and J lost 8, with 11 bases in between. The CDR3 loop spans 14 amino acids. CDR3 in DNA: TGTGCCAGCTCACCCACGGACAACGATTCACCCCTCCACTTT. Its translation: CASSPTDNDSPLHF. Using reference TRBV18 and TRBJ1-6 for the parts outside the CDR3, the full variable domain is NAGVMQNPRHLVRRRGQEARLRCSPMKGHSHVYWYRQLPEEGLKFMVYLQKENIIDESGMPKERFSAEFPKEGPSILRIQQVVRGDSAAYFCASSPTDNDSPLHFGNGTRLTVT.

This clone was found a few times. Here the CDR3 reads CASSRSGGSTDTQYF. In DNA, the CDR3 is TGTGCCAGCAGCAGAAGCGGGGGGAGCACAGATACGCAGTATTTT. The chain carries TRBV7-9 and TRBJ2-3, with 9 positions matching TRBD2. The V gene's germline CDR1 is SEHNR and CDR2 FQNEAQ (reference sequence). The CDR3 spans 15 residues. The V gene end was trimmed by 5 bases and the J gene end by 0 bases; junction bases not matched to a gene: 3.

This clone has only a few counts. This sequence joins TRBV6-1 and TRBJ2-7; D is perhaps TRBD2 (6 bases). The ends were cut back, 7 bases at V and 0 bases at J, with 16 bases in the middle. Germline loops: CDR1 MNHNS, CDR2 SASEGT. This CDR3 region has 15 residues. Here the CDR3 reads CASTGLGGRSYEQYF. The CDR3 nucleotides read TGTGCCAGCACTGGATTGGGAGGTCGCTCCTACGAGCAGTACTTC.

This clone was counted between two and nine times. The chain combines TRBV11-2 with TRBJ1-4; D not certain. Trimming took off 5 bases at V and 8 bases at J, with 12 bases between the two ends. Germline CDR1 is SGHAT and CDR2 is FQNNGV. The CDR3 covers 13 residues. Here the CDR3 reads CASSLGMAEKLFF. The DNA for the CDR3 is TGTGCCAGCAGCCTCGGGATGGCGGAAAAACTGTTTTTT.